This record concerns one T cell receptor beta chain sequence. This clone was seen a handful of times. The antigen it recognizes is unknown. The sample holds no much larger clone one base away, and base qualities are not on file. TCRbeta CDR3 regions were amplified from genomic DNA by means of the immunoSEQ Assay, a bias-controlled multiplex PCR. The authors processed their data as follows. Within the assay, amplification of reference gene primers was used to estimate how many nucleated cells each sample contained. To quantify the absolute abundance of each unique TCRbeta CDR3 rearrangement, sequence reads were collapsed and filtered. For each sample, productive Simpson clonality was calculated as the square root of Simpson's diversity index over productive rearrangements. The source is immuneACCESS, and TCRdb retained only in-frame sequences with V and J called. Part of the clones is not carried over; for the studies checked, unresolved V genes explain less than half of this, and the remainder is unexplained. V and J calls and clone size come straight from that table; D and trimming were deduced from the DNA. The sample includes almost 95,000 clones, with around 72% observed a single time. Just under 25% of the sample belongs to the ten largest clones.

The data originate from a study of blood T cell repertoires in COVID-19 (dated by TCRdb to the early 2020s). Looking at the study overall: Samples from collaborators originated in the United States, Italy and Spain and spanned both the acute and convalescent phases of COVID-19. The prospective study material was composed of cDNA or gDNA derived from T cells, B-cell-depleted T cells, or PBMCs. Subjects who had been exposed to COVID-19, were actively infected with it, or had recovered from it provided the deeply sampled blood TCRbeta repertoires that made up the dataset. The repertoires were made available in a free public database intended to serve as a resource for research on the immune response to SARS-CoV-2. The samples were drawn from the first 160 participants of the ongoing ImmuneRACE study and from under 1,500 subjects provided by 6 global collaborators. Nearly every sample came with metadata listing a de-identified subject ID, COVID-19 status, age in years and sex. Where available, HLA class I and class II types were obtained from metadata supplied by the sample provider rather than from assay-based typing.

The CDR3 holds 16 amino acids from the cysteine to the phenylalanine. Only the CDR3 portion is preserved as DNA: 48 bases, with reading frame beginning at the first base. In the germline V gene, CDR1 corresponds to SGHDT and CDR2 to YYEEEE. V lost 0 bases and J lost 5 bases, and the count of bases not matched to a germline gene is 3. The collaborating institutions used their own protocols to collect whole blood in K2EDTA tubes. For TCRbeta analysis, collaborator samples were shipped as frozen whole blood, as isolated PBMCs, or as DNA extracted from either sample type. Paper-wide results and their limitations: How much clinical and demographic metadata was included differed by source and by participant, and the metadata was provided uncurated.

The chain joins TRBV5-6 to TRBJ2-7; TRBD2 aligns with 15 central bases. This TCR derives from a woman aged 55-69 years in a cohort sampled during active or convalescent COVID-19. Specimen: peripheral blood. The DNA sequence reads TGTGCCAGCAGCTTGGGGACTAGCGGGGGGGTGCACGAGCAGTACTTC. Translated, this gives CASSLGTSGGVHEQYF.